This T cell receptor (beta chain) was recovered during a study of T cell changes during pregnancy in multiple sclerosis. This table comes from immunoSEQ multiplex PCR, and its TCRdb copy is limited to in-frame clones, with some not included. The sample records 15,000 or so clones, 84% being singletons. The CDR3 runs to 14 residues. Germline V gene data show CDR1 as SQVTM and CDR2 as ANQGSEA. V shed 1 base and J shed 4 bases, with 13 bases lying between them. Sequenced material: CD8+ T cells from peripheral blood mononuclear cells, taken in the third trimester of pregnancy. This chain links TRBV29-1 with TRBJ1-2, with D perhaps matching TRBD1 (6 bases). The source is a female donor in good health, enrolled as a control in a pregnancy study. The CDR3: CSVEGGGQRYGYTF. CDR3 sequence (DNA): TGCAGCGTTGAAGGGGGCGGACAGCGCTATGGCTACACCTTC.